Only a few counts were recorded for the clone carrying this TCR beta chain. Looked up from germline, CDR1 is SEHNR and CDR2 is FQNEAQ (reference sequence). V was cut by 4 bases and J by 0 bases, with 10 bases left in between. The CDR3 has 14 amino acids. This entry is derived from a study of blood T cells in healthy people across ages. Through a sample-barcoded 5' primer and a J-beta primer mix, a second PCR was run for roughly 6 to 12 cycles. Carrying 12 random nucleotides, a template-switch adaptor labeled each individual cDNA molecule. All samples yielded 3 million or more CDR3-containing paired-end reads. TCRdb reanalysed the 5' RACE reads using MiXCR and keeps one entry per CDR3 protein. The sample has fewer than 2,000,000 distinct CDR3 sequences, roughly two fifths seen once; the top ten hold around 23%. They isolated at least 6 million PBMCs from each sample.

Sequencing was carried out using blood. The clonotype originates from a human donor in good health. This rearrangement joins TRBV7-9 to TRBJ2-7; possible D gene TRBD1, 5 bases. CDR3 nucleotides: TGTGCCAGCAGCTCTATGACAGTCTCCTACGAGCAGTACTTC. It specifies CASSSMTVSYEQYF.